The entry below gives a single T cell receptor (beta chain) sequence along with its context. The antigen remains undetermined. Original methodology: After removing out-of-frame reads, under 2.5 million distinct TCRbeta sequences remained. Assay: immunoSEQ multiplex PCR; the TCRdb copy retains only in-frame clones and omits some. V, J and clone size reflect that table, while D and trimming were determined from the DNA. The data contain some 50,000 clones, roughly four fifths of them singletons. This specimen belongs to a study of memory CD4+ T cells and cytomegalovirus serostatus. The wider study: Donors were healthy Belgian adults, some 10 CMV seropositive and some 24 seronegative. Study outcomes and limitations: Each of 67 CMV-associated TCRbeta sequences occurred in one to five individuals. Suggested: most of the CMV-linked TCR signature lies in CD4+ memory cells.

Single viable CD3+CD4+CD8-CD45RO+ cells were sorted as the memory CD4+ T cells. Sequences were obtained from memory CD4+ T cells from blood. This receptor was identified in an adult in good health and CMV-seronegative.

DNA for the CDR3: TGTGCCAGCAGCTCCTCACAAGAGACCCAGTACTTC. As protein: CASSSSQETQYF. The V gene is TRBV2, the J gene TRBJ2-5; D gene uncertain. Per the germline V gene, CDR1 is SNHLY and CDR2 is FYNNEI. V lost 6 bases and J lost 2, with 7 bases in between. This CDR3 has 12 residues.